This entry is about one T cell receptor (beta chain). Its antigen is still unknown. The input lacks base qualities; no much larger clone sits a single base away. CDR1 and CDR2, looked up from the germline V gene (reference sequence), are LNHDA and SQIVND. The CDR3 starts with the cysteine, ends with the phenylalanine, and has 15 residues. The retained sequence is limited to the CDR3, 45 bases, with the frame set at the first base. Germline trimming amounts to 6 bases on V and 6 bases on J, with 7 as the count of junction bases outside the gene matches. TCRbeta CDR3 regions were amplified from genomic DNA using the immunoSEQ Assay, a bias-controlled multiplex PCR. In the authors' own workflow: The number of nucleated cells in each sample was estimated from the amplification of reference gene primers within the assay. Sequence reads were collapsed and filtered to measure the absolute abundance of every unique TCRbeta CDR3 rearrangement. For each sample, productive Simpson clonality was calculated by taking the square root of Simpson's diversity index across productive rearrangements. In its TCRdb copy, this immuneACCESS table keeps in-frame sequences only and misses some clones. Where compared with another copy, unresolved V genes explain less than half of these, and the others have no known cause. D and trimming come from the DNA, and the V and J calls and clone size come from that table. For this sample the table gives 55,000 to 75,000 clones, of which just under 80% were detected only once. Jointly, the top ten make up around 9.7% of the sample.

This record belongs to a study of blood T cell repertoires in COVID-19 (dated by TCRdb to the early 2020s). About the investigation overall: Samples covering the acute and convalescent phases of COVID-19 were provided by collaborators in the United States, Italy and Spain. The prospective study material was composed of cDNA or gDNA derived from T cells, B-cell-depleted T cells, or PBMCs. Deeply sampled blood TCRbeta repertoires from subjects exposed to, actively infected with, or recovered from COVID-19 were included in the dataset. A freely available public database, intended as a resource for researchers studying the immune response to SARS-CoV-2, is where the repertoires were released. The samples were drawn from two sources: the first 160 participants of the ongoing ImmuneRACE study, and over 950 subjects contributed by 6 global collaborators. A de-identified subject ID, COVID-19 status, age in years and sex were almost always included in the sample metadata. HLA class I and class II types, where available, came from metadata supplied by the sample provider rather than from assay-based typing.

Results the study describes overall, beyond this receptor: The amount of clinical and demographic metadata varied by source and participant and was provided uncurated.

Collaborating institutions collected whole blood in K2EDTA tubes following their own protocols. For TCRbeta analysis, collaborator samples were shipped as frozen whole blood, as isolated PBMCs, or as DNA extracted from either sample type. The sequence derives from a human donor in a cohort sampled during active COVID-19. The sequencing sample was made of peripheral blood. Rearrangement joined TRBV19 to TRBJ2-3; the junction holds 12 bases that match TRBD2. The encoded CDR3 is CASRPTSGRGDTQYF. In nucleotide form, the sequence is TGTGCCAGTAGACCGACTAGCGGGAGAGGTGATACGCAGTATTTT.